The 26 T cell receptor beta chains listed next were all sequenced from one sample in a study of cytomegalovirus exposure and HLA in healthy donors. Produced via immunoSEQ multiplex PCR; TCRdb's table is partial and in-frame only. The sample yields 60,000 to 80,000 clones, about 82% seen once. Input material: PBMCs. The receptors stem from a man between 25 and 39 years old in good health and CMV-seronegative.

The chain employs TRBV2 and TRBJ2-6; 7 bases are a match to TRBD1. From germline, CDR1 is SNHLY and CDR2 FYNNEI. CDR3 length: 15 residues. After removal of 9 bases from V and 2 bases from J, the junction contained 7 bases not matched to a gene. The DNA for the CDR3 is TGTGCCAGATCTACAGGGGCTCCTGGGGCCAACGTCCTGACTTTC. This translates into CARSTGAPGANVLTF.

The chain uses TRBV5-1 and TRBJ2-3, with D possibly matching TRBD1 (6 bases). Deletions cut 0 bases from V and 1 base from J, with 12 bases between. The CDR3 totals 16 residues. The germline V gene encodes CDR1 SGHRS and CDR2 YFSETQ. The CDR3 DNA reads as TGCGCCAGCAGCTTGGGTTGGGCAGGGGGCACAGATACGCAGTATTTT. It encodes CASSLGWAGGTDTQYF.

V gene TRBV20-1 combines with J gene TRBJ2-1; possible D gene TRBD1, 5 bases. Per germline, CDR1 DFQATT and CDR2 SNEGSKA (reference sequence). V lost 4 bases to trimming and J lost 7 bases, with 5 bases between them. The CDR3 is 10 residues long. The CDR3 sequence is CSATGNEQFF. The CDR3 DNA reads TGCAGTGCTACAGGGAATGAGCAGTTCTTC.

The chain is built from TRBV19 and TRBJ1-1, with D maybe TRBD1 (6 bases). Trimming removed 3 bases at V and 10 bases at J, with 15 bases between. This CDR3 contains 13 residues. Looked up from germline, CDR1 is LNHDA and CDR2 is SQIVND (reference sequence). The CDR3 region has the DNA TGTGCCAGTAGTATTGGTGAATGGGGGCGAGCTTTCTTT. It codes for CASSIGEWGRAFF.

With respect to this clone: One end of the junction varies from germline; a read error may be responsible. This chain connects TRBV2 to TRBJ2-7; 7 bases are shared with TRBD2. Germline V gene lookup returns CDR1 SNHLY and CDR2 FYNNEI. This CDR3 is built from 15 residues. CDR3 amino acids: CASREGLGWPYEQYF. CDR3 DNA: TGTGCCAGCAGGGAAGGACTAGGGTGGCCCTACGAGCAGTACTTC. Looking up the rest from reference TRBV2 and TRBJ2-7 gives the full variable domain: EPEVTQTPSHQVTQMGQEVILRCVPISNHLYFYWYRQILGQKVEFLVSFYNNEISEKSEIFDDQFSVERPDGSNFTLKIRSTKLEDSAMYFCASREGLGWPYEQYFGPGTRLTVT.

The rearrangement joins TRBV5-1 to TRBJ2-6; D might be TRBD1 (5 bases). V was pared by 0 bases and J by 0 bases, with 13 bases between. Germline lookup yields CDR1 SGHRS and CDR2 YFSETQ. The CDR3 spans 18 residues. This CDR3 is CASSLEGHLFSGANVLTF. For the CDR3, the DNA is TGCGCCAGCAGCTTGGAGGGGCACCTTTTCTCTGGGGCCAACGTCCTGACTTTC.

The rearrangement joins TRBV5-1 to TRBJ1-4; D uncertain. The CDR3 is 14 amino acids. With 0 bases removed from V and 6 bases from J, the gap between germline ends came to 9 bases. From germline, CDR1 is SGHRS and CDR2 YFSETQ. Written as DNA, the CDR3 is TGCGCCAGCAGCTTGGCACCGAGGGATGAAAAACTGTTTTTT. Protein product: CASSLAPRDEKLFF. Variable domain in full (rest from reference TRBV5-1 and TRBJ1-4): KAGVTQTPRYLIKTRGQQVTLSCSPISGHRSVSWYQQTPGQGLQFLFEYFSETQRNKGNFPGRFSGRQFSNSRSEMNVSTLELGDSALYLCASSLAPRDEKLFFGSGTQLSVL.

The rearrangement uses TRBV6-1 and TRBJ2-7; 8 positions match TRBD2. The V gene end was trimmed by 3 bases and the J gene end by 1 base; junction bases not matched to a gene: 2. The CDR3 is 14 residues long. Germline V gene sequence: CDR1 MNHNS, CDR2 SASEGT. CDR3 coding DNA: TGTGCCAGCAGTGATCTAGCGGGTTCCTACGAGCAGTACGTC. Protein product: CASSDLAGSYEQYV.

The J gene is TRBJ1-3, the V gene TRBV9, with D perhaps matching TRBD1 (6 bases). The V gene lost 5 bases and the J gene lost 6 bases, with 15 bases spanning the gap. Germline values: CDR1 SGDLS, CDR2 YYNGEE. The CDR3 runs 14 residues. The CDR3 bases are TGTGCCAGCAGTTTAACAGGGTGGGAAAACACCATATATTTT. Its protein is CASSLTGWENTIYF.

The chain employs TRBV5-1 and TRBJ1-2, with 8 bases that match TRBD1. Germline V gene data show CDR1 as SGHRS and CDR2 as YFSETQ. This CDR3 comprises 15 residues. The junction had 7 bases not matched to a gene; V was cut back by 2 bases and J by 4 bases. DNA of the CDR3: TGCGCCAGCAGCTTTTCTTCTGACAGGGGCTATGGCTACACCTTC. Its translation: CASSFSSDRGYGYTF.

The chain employs TRBV7-9 and TRBJ2-1; D is possibly TRBD2 (6 bases). CDR1 and CDR2 (germline): SEHNR, FQNEAQ (reference sequence). Between the trimmed V and J ends, which lost 7 bases and 0 bases, there was a span of 16 bases. The CDR3 is made up of 16 amino acids. The CDR3 DNA reads as TGTGCCAGCAATGCGGGACGCAGGAGCTCCTACAATGAGCAGTTCTTC. Translation gives CASNAGRRSSYNEQFF.

CDR3 sequence: CASSLGQSTFQETQYF. Written as DNA, the CDR3 is TGCGCCAGCAGCTTAGGACAGTCAACCTTCCAAGAGACCCAGTACTTC. The chain combines TRBV5-1 with TRBJ2-5, with a tentative D call TRBD1 (6 bases). Germline V lookup: CDR1 SGHRS, CDR2 YFSETQ. V shed 2 bases and J shed 1 base, with 15 bases lying between them. The CDR3 consists of 16 residues.

In its sample, this clone was seen once. The V gene is TRBV7-2, the J gene TRBJ2-5, with 9 bases matching TRBD1. Trimming cost V 0 bases and J 5 bases; bases outside gene matches: 4. CDR1 and CDR2 (germline): SGHTA, FQGNSA. The CDR3 is made up of 15 amino acids. The CDR3 loop reads CASSLAGTGQETQYF. In DNA, the CDR3 is TGTGCCAGCAGCTTAGCCGGGACAGGGCAGGAGACCCAGTACTTC.

The chain couples TRBV4-1 to TRBJ2-1; 9 nucleotides align to TRBD2. The germline CDR1 and CDR2 sequences are MGHRA and YSYEKL. CDR3 length: 18 residues. Unmatched junction bases numbered 7, after V lost 1 base and J lost 0 bases. In DNA, the CDR3 is TGCGCCAGCAGCCAAGTCCCCCCGACTAGCGGCTCCTACAATGAGCAGTTCTTC. This codes for CASSQVPPTSGSYNEQFF.

V usage is TRBV5-1 and J usage is TRBJ2-1; TRBD2 matches at 10 bases. After removal of 2 bases from V and 5 bases from J, the junction contained 4 bases not matched to a gene. This CDR3 comprises 15 residues. Germline CDR1 SGHRS, CDR2 YFSETQ. The CDR3: CASSFWTSGDNEQFF. In nucleotides, the CDR3 is TGCGCCAGCAGCTTTTGGACTAGCGGCGACAATGAGCAGTTCTTC.

This rearrangement joins TRBV9 to TRBJ1-2; maybe TRBD1 (6 bases). V lost 4 bases and J 7 bases, leaving 17 bases between the germline ends. The germline gives CDR1 SGDLS, CDR2 YYNGEE. This CDR3 is built from 14 residues. CDR3: CASSLGQGRSGYTF. In nucleotides, the CDR3 is TGTGCCAGCAGCCTGGGGCAGGGGCGATCTGGCTACACCTTC.

This clone was observed once. The V and J genes are TRBV9 and TRBJ2-2; D remains ambiguous. Germline V gives CDR1 SGDLS, CDR2 YYNGEE. The V end was cut by 0 bases, the J end by 6 bases, with 9 bases between. The CDR3 has 14 residues. In DNA, the CDR3 is TGTGCCAGCAGCGTAGATAGAAGAGCCGGGGAGCTGTTTTTT. Translated: CASSVDRRAGELFF. The full variable domain, with the rest looked up from reference TRBV9 and TRBJ2-2, is DSGVTQTPKHLITATGQRVTLRCSPRSGDLSVYWYQQSLDQGLQFLIQYYNGEERAKGNILERFSAQQFPDLHSELNLSSLELGDSALYFCASSVDRRAGELFFGEGSRLTVL.

This clone was counted between two and nine times. The V call is TRBV4-1, the J call TRBJ2-7, with D possibly TRBD1 on 5 matching bases. Germline V gives CDR1 MGHRA, CDR2 YSYEKL. The V and J ends lost 0 bases and 2 bases respectively, with 14 bases between them. This CDR3 contains 16 residues. The CDR3, as DNA: TGCGCCAGCAGCCAAGATGAAAGCAGGGCAACCTACGAGCAGTACTTC. This gives the protein CASSQDESRATYEQYF.

The chain combines TRBV4-1 with TRBJ2-7; 9 bases match TRBD1. This CDR3 region has 16 residues. The V gene's germline CDR1 is MGHRA and CDR2 YSYEKL. Trimming took 3 bases from V and 2 from J; bases not matched to a gene: 8. The CDR3 is CASSHLTGGIPYEQYF. CDR3 bases: TGCGCCAGCAGCCACCTGACAGGGGGGATTCCCTACGAGCAGTACTTC.

This sequence joins TRBV7-6 and TRBJ2-5, with D possibly TRBD2 on 5 matching bases. Looked up from germline, CDR1 is SGHVS and CDR2 is FNYEAQ. The CDR3 consists of 16 residues. The V and J ends lost 3 bases and 5 bases respectively, with 19 bases between them. The CDR3 sequence is CASSLSGNSVRETQYF. CDR3 in DNA: TGTGCCAGCAGCTTGTCCGGGAATAGCGTCCGGGAGACCCAGTACTTC.

V and J are TRBV6-4 and TRBJ2-5; TRBD1 is a possible D gene (5 bases). Germline lookup yields CDR1 MRHNA and CDR2 SNTAGT. Deletions cut 4 bases from V and 4 bases from J, with 7 bases between. The CDR3 has 12 residues. The CDR3 bases are TGTGCCAGCAGTGCAGGGCGAGAGACCCAGTACTTC. Protein: CASSAGRETQYF.

This clone was seen a handful of times. The chain combines TRBV11-2 with TRBJ2-3; 8 positions match TRBD2. The CDR3 totals 16 residues. CDR1 SGHAT and CDR2 FQNNGV come from the germline V gene. V lost 1 base and J lost 5; bases outside the gene matches: 8. CDR3 region: CASSLGGPAGVDTQYF. In DNA form, the CDR3 reads TGTGCCAGCAGCTTAGGAGGTCCAGCGGGAGTAGATACGCAGTATTTT.

V is TRBV4-3 and J is TRBJ2-6; D perhaps matches TRBD1 (5 bases). Germline assignment: CDR1 LGHNA and CDR2 YSLEER. The CDR3 extends over 17 amino acids. V shed 1 base and J shed 0 bases, with 10 bases lying between them. The DNA of the CDR3 is TGCGCCAGCAGCCAAGGACAGACCAGCTCTGGGGCCAACGTCCTGACTTTC. Translation: CASSQGQTSSGANVLTF.

The J gene is TRBJ2-5, the V gene TRBV11-3; perhaps TRBD2 as D (6 bases). Germline values: CDR1 SGHNT, CDR2 YENEEA. The CDR3 is 14 residues long. Trimming took off 3 bases at V and 5 bases at J, with 13 bases between the two ends. CDR3 coding DNA: TGTGCCAGCAGCTTCCAGGGACTGCGCGAGACCCAGTACTTC. It translates to CASSFQGLRETQYF.

The J gene is TRBJ2-2, the V gene TRBV27; D is possibly TRBD2 (6 bases). This CDR3 contains 16 residues. With 1 base removed from V and 8 bases from J, the gap between germline ends came to 17 bases. Per the germline V gene, CDR1 is MNHEY and CDR2 is SMNVEV (reference sequence). CDR3 bases: TGTGCCAGCAGTTTATTACTTGCACGGGCGGGAGGGGAGCTGTTTTTT. This codes for CASSLLLARAGGELFF.

V is TRBV7-3 and J is TRBJ2-7; D possibly corresponds to TRBD1 (5 bases). Germline-derived CDR1 and CDR2 are SGHTA and FQGTGA. V was pared by 4 bases and J by 3 bases, with 10 bases between. This CDR3 is 13 amino acids long. The CDR3 spells CASSWIDSYEQYF. As DNA, the CDR3 is TGTGCCAGCAGCTGGATCGACAGCTACGAGCAGTACTTC.